Below are 25 T cell receptor beta chains sequenced from a single sample in a study of T cells after yellow fever vaccination. TCRdb recomputed calls from the 5' RACE reads with MiXCR, one row per CDR3 protein. The table includes 300,000 to 400,000 distinct CDR3 sequences, around 11% detected once. Sequencing used CD4+ T cells sorted from PBMCs, obtained 45 days after the yellow fever booster vaccination. These receptors were obtained from a young man who received the YFV17D yellow fever vaccine.

This clonotype turned up a few times. V and J are TRBV10-3 and TRBJ1-4; 7 positions match TRBD1. Looked up from germline, CDR1 is ENHRY and CDR2 is SYGVKD. CDR3 length: 14 residues. V was clipped by 6 bases and J by 3 bases; unmatched bases: 4. For the CDR3, the DNA is TGTGCCATCAGCAGGGACAGCTCTAATGAAAAACTGTTTTTT. It translates to CAISRDSSNEKLFF.

This clonotype was recorded at least ten times. The J gene is TRBJ2-5, the V gene TRBV11-2, with a weak D call TRBD2 (5 bases). This CDR3 has 12 residues. Germline CDR1 reads SGHAT; CDR2 reads FQNNGV. V was trimmed by 4 bases and J by 6 bases, leaving 9 bases between them. The CDR3: CASSSRGQTQYF. CDR3 DNA sequence: TGTGCCAGCAGCTCCCGGGGTCAGACCCAGTACTTC.

Only a few counts were recorded for this clonotype. This chain connects TRBV29-1 to TRBJ1-5; D gene uncertain. The CDR3 contains 12 residues. In germline, CDR1 is SQVTM, CDR2 ANQGSEA. V was shortened by 4 bases and J by 9 bases, with 13 bases between the two germline ends. The CDR3 DNA follows: TGCAGCGTTGCGACGGGCGATGGGCCCCAGCATTTT. Protein: CSVATGDGPQHF.

The chain has TRBV12-3 or TRBV12-4 and TRBJ2-5; TRBD2 matches 16 bases. Trimming at V came to 3 bases and at J to 5 bases, leaving 9 bases not matched to a gene. The CDR3 has 18 residues. CDR3 sequence (DNA): TGTGCCAGCAGTTTGTGGGGACTAGCGGGGGGGCCTAGGGAGACCCAGTACTTC. It translates to CASSLWGLAGGPRETQYF.

This clonotype showed up just a few times. The chain uses TRBV20-1 and TRBJ2-3, with 7 bases identical to TRBD2. Germline CDR1 and CDR2: DFQATT and SNEGSKA (reference sequence). The CDR3 sequence is 16 residues long. V lost 3 bases, J lost 2 bases, and 11 bases stayed unmatched. The chain's CDR3 is CSARTGGGGSTDTQYF. The CDR3 DNA reads TGCAGTGCTAGGACGGGTGGGGGGGGATCCACAGATACGCAGTATTTT.

The chain recombines TRBV5-1 with TRBJ2-1; TRBD1 agrees at 12 bases. The CDR3 length is 16 residues. Germline CDR1 reads SGHRS; CDR2 reads YFSETQ. The J segment lost 12 bases and the V segment lost 4 bases, leaving 14 bases of the junction unmatched. The DNA for the CDR3 is TGCGCCAGCAGCCCTCCGGGACAGGGGGCCTTCGCGGGGCAGTTCTTC. Its translation is CASSPPGQGAFAGQFF. The full variable domain, with the rest looked up from reference TRBV5-1 and TRBJ2-1, is KAGVTQTPRYLIKTRGQQVTLSCSPISGHRSVSWYQQTPGQGLQFLFEYFSETQRNKGNFPGRFSGRQFSNSRSEMNVSTLELGDSALYLCASSPPGQGAFAGQFFGPGTRLTVL.

This clonotype was observed a handful of times. The V gene is TRBV6-5, the J gene TRBJ1-6; D not resolved. Trimming removed 6 bases from V and 8 bases from J, with 14 bases in between. CDR1 and CDR2 from the germline V gene are MNHEY and SVGAGI. CDR3 length: 14 residues. CDR3 in amino acids: CASRTRLVDSPLHF. For the CDR3, the DNA is TGTGCCAGCAGGACGAGGCTAGTCGATTCACCCCTCCACTTT.

This clonotype was counted a few times. The rearrangement joins TRBV4-3 to TRBJ2-6; TRBD1 matches at 7 bases. Looked up from germline, CDR1 is LGHNA and CDR2 is YSLEER. This CDR3 is 18 amino acids long. The V and J ends lost 5 bases and 6 bases, in that order; junction bases with no gene match: 16. The CDR3 spells CASSNRDSLPLAANVLTF. The CDR3 coding sequence is TGCGCCAGCAGCAACCGGGACAGTCTCCCTTTGGCGGCCAACGTCCTGACTTTC.

The chain is built from TRBV5-1 and TRBJ2-5, with TRBD2 matching over 14 bases. After removal of 3 bases from V and 4 bases from J, the junction contained 2 bases not matched to a gene. This CDR3 is built from 15 residues. Germline V CDR1 and CDR2: SGHRS, YFSETQ. CDR3 coding DNA: TGCGCCAGCAGCTGGACTAGCGGGGGGCTAGAGACCCAGTACTTC. Residues: CASSWTSGGLETQYF.

This clonotype showed up many times. This sequence joins TRBV12-3 or TRBV12-4 and TRBJ2-7; D might be TRBD2 (7 bases). This CDR3 has 14 residues. V was pared by 5 bases and J by 6 bases, with 17 bases between. DNA of the CDR3: TGTGCCAGCAGTCCGGACGGGGGGCGCCTCGAGCAGTACGTC. It translates to CASSPDGGRLEQYV.

This clonotype was detected only a few times. This chain uses TRBV12-5 with TRBJ1-1, with D tentatively TRBD1 (5 bases). CDR3 size: 16 residues. Germline V gene data show CDR1 as LGHNT and CDR2 as FRNRAP. Trimming stripped 6 bases from V and 2 bases from J, with 19 bases between. CDR3 sequence reads: CASGTEGLWGNTEAFF. CDR3 sequence (DNA): TGTGCTAGTGGCACAGAGGGACTCTGGGGAAACACTGAAGCTTTCTTT.

CDR3 region: CASSLTDSLRTGELFF. The CDR3 nucleotides are TGCGCCAGCAGCTTAACGGATAGCTTGAGGACCGGGGAGCTGTTTTTT. V usage is TRBV5-1 and J usage is TRBJ2-2, with D unclear. Germline lookup yields CDR1 SGHRS and CDR2 YFSETQ. CDR3 size: 16 residues. V lost 2 bases and J 5 bases, leaving 16 bases between the germline ends. Together with reference TRBV5-1 and TRBJ2-2, the CDR3 gives the full variable domain: KAGVTQTPRYLIKTRGQQVTLSCSPISGHRSVSWYQQTPGQGLQFLFEYFSETQRNKGNFPGRFSGRQFSNSRSEMNVSTLELGDSALYLCASSLTDSLRTGELFFGEGSRLTVL.

This clonotype was picked up a small number of times. The chain uses TRBV7-2 and TRBJ1-2, with TRBD1 as a possible D gene (5 bases). Germline CDR1 is SGHTA and CDR2 is FQGNSA. The CDR3 is 14 residues long. Trimming took 1 base from V and 7 from J, leaving 13 bases between them. This CDR3 reads CASSLVGRVSGYTF. CDR3 nucleotide sequence: TGTGCCAGCAGCTTAGTGGGACGTGTAAGTGGCTACACCTTC.

The chain recombines TRBV2 with TRBJ2-7; either TRBD1 or TRBD2 may supply D (5 bases each). Per the germline V gene, CDR1 is SNHLY and CDR2 is FYNNEI. V lost 5 bases and J lost 0, with 14 bases in between. The CDR3 has 15 residues. The CDR3 protein is CASSPQGRSSYEQYF. The CDR3 nucleotides read TGTGCCAGCAGTCCCCAGGGACGGAGCTCCTACGAGCAGTACTTC.

The V call is TRBV7-2, the J call TRBJ1-5; TRBD1 might be the D (5 bases). Deletions cut 1 base from V and 6 bases from J, with 13 bases between. Germline V lookup: CDR1 SGHTA, CDR2 FQGNSA. This CDR3 is 15 amino acids long. CDR3 in DNA: TGTGCCAGCAGCTTAGTTGGGGGGTTGCGTCAGCCCCAGCATTTT. Translation gives CASSLVGGLRQPQHF.

The chain has TRBV7-2 and TRBJ1-2; 8 nucleotides align to TRBD1. V was clipped by 6 bases and J by 7 bases; unmatched bases: 7. Germline CDR1 and CDR2: SGHTA and FQGNSA. The CDR3 totals 13 residues. DNA for the CDR3: TGTGCCAGCAGTCGACAGGGGAGCGGTGGCTACACCTTC. It encodes CASSRQGSGGYTF.

This clonotype appeared a few times. The chain recombines TRBV18 with TRBJ2-3; weak D call: TRBD2 (5 bases). Trimming shortened V by 2 bases and J by 4 bases, and 19 bases separated the two germline ends. The CDR3 consists of 17 residues. Germline V gives CDR1 KGHSH, CDR2 LQKENI. CDR3 sequence (DNA): TGTGCCAGCTCACCAAATGTGGCAGCAAACGGGGCAGATACGCAGTATTTT. The encoded protein is CASSPNVAANGADTQYF. Full variable domain (rest looked up from reference TRBV18 and TRBJ2-3): NAGVMQNPRHLVRRRGQEARLRCSPMKGHSHVYWYRQLPEEGLKFMVYLQKENIIDESGMPKERFSAEFPKEGPSILRIQQVVRGDSAAYFCASSPNVAANGADTQYFGPGTRLTVL.

V and J are TRBV5-1 and TRBJ2-1; 8 nucleotides agree with TRBD1. Germline CDR1 reads SGHRS; CDR2 reads YFSETQ. The trim removed 5 bases at V and 2 bases at J, leaving 3 bases unmatched. This CDR3 region has 14 residues. CDR3 nucleotide sequence: TGCGCCAGCAGTGTGGACAGGGCCTACAATGAGCAGTTCTTC. It yields the protein CASSVDRAYNEQFF. Variable domain in full (rest from reference TRBV5-1 and TRBJ2-1): KAGVTQTPRYLIKTRGQQVTLSCSPISGHRSVSWYQQTPGQGLQFLFEYFSETQRNKGNFPGRFSGRQFSNSRSEMNVSTLELGDSALYLCASSVDRAYNEQFFGPGTRLTVL.

In its sample, this clonotype was seen many times. V usage is TRBV5-6 and J usage is TRBJ2-7; the match to TRBD2 covers 9 bases. V was clipped by 4 bases and J by 4 bases; unmatched bases: 3. Germline V gives CDR1 SGHDT, CDR2 YYEEEE. The CDR3 is 13 amino acids. CDR3 sequence reads: CASSGGGAYEQYF. CDR3 nucleotides: TGTGCCAGCAGCGGCGGGGGGGCTTACGAGCAGTACTTC.

V is TRBV6-2 or TRBV6-3 and J is TRBJ2-7; possible D gene TRBD2, 5 bases. Trimming stripped 7 bases from V and 7 bases from J, with 17 bases between. Germline CDR1 is MNHEY and CDR2 is SVGEGT. The CDR3 covers 13 residues. The CDR3 here is CASTSRTTGEQYF. The CDR3 nucleotides are TGTGCCAGCACGTCCAGGACGACGGGGGAGCAGTACTTC.

The chain is built from TRBV2 and TRBJ1-1, with D perhaps TRBD1 (6 bases). CDR1 and CDR2 from the germline V gene are SNHLY and FYNNEI. The V and J ends lost 5 bases and 0 bases respectively, with 13 bases between them. The CDR3 has 15 amino acids. DNA for the CDR3: TGTGCCAGCAGTACCGGGGGCCTCCTGAACACTGAAGCTTTCTTT. Encoded protein: CASSTGGLLNTEAFF.

This rearrangement joins TRBV6-6 to TRBJ2-2; 8 bases agree with TRBD2. This CDR3 has 14 residues. Germline values: CDR1 MNHNY, CDR2 SVGAGI (reference sequence). Losses at the gene ends were 11 bases for V and 6 bases for J; bases not matched to a gene: 11. The CDR3 loop is CALGGLAVPGELFF. CDR3 DNA: TGTGCCTTAGGAGGACTAGCCGTTCCCGGGGAGCTGTTTTTT.

The CDR3 loop reads CASSLVSGRLDTGELFF. CDR3 nucleotide sequence: TGTGCCAGCAGCTTGGTATCTGGGCGTCTTGACACCGGGGAGCTGTTTTTT. The chain joins TRBV5-6 to TRBJ2-2, with D hard to call. The CDR3 covers 17 residues. Germline V lookup: CDR1 SGHDT, CDR2 YYEEEE. V was cut by 0 bases and J by 3 bases, with 15 bases left in between. Supplemented by reference TRBV5-6 and TRBJ2-2, the full variable domain reads DAGVTQSPTHLIKTRGQQVTLRCSPKSGHDTVSWYQQALGQGPQFIFQYYEEEERQRGNFPDRFSGHQFPNYSSELNVNALLLGDSALYLCASSLVSGRLDTGELFFGEGSRLTVL.

This clonotype was observed at least ten times. This chain links TRBV7-6 with TRBJ2-5, with D tentatively TRBD1 (5 bases). The germline V and J ends were trimmed by 7 bases and 2 bases, with 14 bases remaining between them. The length of the CDR3 is 14 residues. In germline, CDR1 is SGHVS, CDR2 FNYEAQ. The chain's CDR3 is CASTPWAGQETQYF. CDR3 nucleotide sequence: TGTGCCAGCACCCCGTGGGCAGGGCAAGAGACCCAGTACTTC.

There are many counts of this clonotype. The chain carries TRBV9 and TRBJ2-7; 8 bases line up with TRBD1. V lost 3 bases to trimming and J lost 2 bases; unmatched junction nucleotides: 10. The V gene's germline CDR1 is SGDLS and CDR2 YYNGEE. This CDR3 comprises 16 residues. CDR3 sequence reads: CASSEGFGTGTYEQYF. The CDR3 DNA reads TGTGCCAGCAGCGAAGGATTTGGGACAGGTACCTACGAGCAGTACTTC.